Listed here are 10 T cell receptor beta chains from one sample, sequenced in a study of lymphopenia after photon versus proton radiotherapy. The protocol was immunoSEQ multiplex PCR, while the TCRdb copy is restricted to in-frame clones and leaves out a portion. Of over 35,000 clones in the sample, around 86% are singletons; the top ten hold about 24%. This sample comprised peripheral blood, obtained from a patient treated with proton-based radiotherapy. The receptors stem from a woman aged 70-85 years with pancreatic cancer.

The V and J genes are TRBV7-2 and TRBJ1-1; TRBD1 agrees at 10 bases. Germline lookup yields CDR1 SGHTA and CDR2 FQGNSA. Germline trimming cut 5 bases from V and 4 bases from J; bases unmatched to any gene: 10. This CDR3 has 16 amino acids. The CDR3 nucleotides are TGTGCCAGCAGCCTCCGCCTGGGGACAGGGGCCACTGAAGCTTTCTTT. Translating gives CASSLRLGTGATEAFF.

The chain links TRBV18 to TRBJ1-2; 11 bases align to TRBD1. After removal of 3 bases from V and 0 bases from J, the junction contained 0 bases not matched to a gene. There are 15 residues in the CDR3. Germline V gene data show CDR1 as KGHSH and CDR2 as LQKENI. The CDR3 protein is CASSPGQGANYGYTF. The CDR3 nucleotides read TGTGCCAGCTCACCGGGACAGGGGGCTAACTATGGCTACACCTTC. Based on the CDR3 plus reference TRBV18 and TRBJ1-2, the full variable domain is NAGVMQNPRHLVRRRGQEARLRCSPMKGHSHVYWYRQLPEEGLKFMVYLQKENIIDESGMPKERFSAEFPKEGPSILRIQQVVRGDSAAYFCASSPGQGANYGYTFGSGTRLTVV.

V and J are TRBV5-5 and TRBJ2-4; 7 positions match TRBD2. This CDR3 comprises 19 residues. CDR1 SGHKS and CDR2 YYEKEE come from the germline V gene (reference sequence). J gave up 0 bases and V 0 bases, and 12 bases lay outside the gene matches. CDR3 region: CASSLASWAGVGAKNIQYF. The CDR3 nucleotides are TGTGCCAGCAGCTTGGCGTCCTGGGCGGGAGTGGGAGCCAAAAACATTCAGTACTTC.

This chain uses TRBV30 with TRBJ1-1, with D possibly matching TRBD1 (6 bases). Between the trimmed V and J ends, which lost 7 bases and 0 bases, there was a span of 21 bases. This CDR3 is built from 16 residues. CDR1 is GTSNPN, CDR2 SVGIG, per germline (reference sequence). In nucleotides, the CDR3 is TGTGCCTACCGGACAGCCGGAGGGTCCATGAACACTGAAGCTTTCTTT. Encoded protein: CAYRTAGGSMNTEAFF.

The chain carries TRBV28 and TRBJ2-7; 7 nucleotides agree with TRBD1. The CDR3 spans 13 residues. Germline V CDR1 and CDR2: MDHEN, SYDVKM. Unmatched junction bases numbered 5, after V lost 7 bases and J lost 2 bases. The CDR3 DNA follows: TGTGCCAGCACGTCGACAGGGACCTACGAGCAGTACTTC. Encoded protein: CASTSTGTYEQYF.

This chain uses TRBV28 with TRBJ1-5; no clear D. CDR1 and CDR2 (germline): MDHEN, SYDVKM. This CDR3 region has 15 residues. Trimming took 5 bases from V and 2 from J, leaving 13 bases between them. The CDR3 is CASSRPSSGNQPQHF. CDR3 sequence (DNA): TGTGCCAGCAGTCGACCCTCGAGCGGCAATCAGCCCCAGCATTTT.

The CDR3 bases are TGTGCCAGCTCACCATCCTTGTACCAAGAGACCCAGTACTTC. This codes for CASSPSLYQETQYF. The V gene is TRBV18, the J gene TRBJ2-5; D gene uncertain. The germline CDR1 and CDR2 sequences are KGHSH and LQKENI. V was cut by 2 bases and J by 0 bases, with 7 bases left in between. The CDR3 covers 14 residues.

The chain links TRBV19 to TRBJ1-4; D unresolved. V lost 10 bases and J lost 7, with 16 bases in between. Germline V lookup: CDR1 LNHDA, CDR2 SQIVND (reference sequence). The CDR3 consists of 13 residues. The CDR3 protein is CATAEVQGEKLFF. In DNA, the CDR3 is TGTGCCACTGCGGAGGTTCAAGGTGAAAAACTGTTTTTT.

The genes are TRBV18 and TRBJ2-7; D remains unclear. Trimming left V 3 bases short and J 0 bases short, with 3 bases between. The germline V gene encodes CDR1 KGHSH and CDR2 LQKENI. The CDR3 has 12 residues. The CDR3 sequence: CASSPSSYEQYF. The CDR3 DNA reads as TGTGCCAGCTCACCCAGCTCCTACGAGCAGTACTTC.

Only one count was recorded for this clone. The chain carries TRBV28 and TRBJ2-1; 7 positions match TRBD2. This CDR3 has 15 residues. Germline-derived CDR1 and CDR2 are MDHEN and SYDVKM. V was pared by 4 bases and J by 9 bases, with 12 bases of the junction left unmatched. For the CDR3, the DNA is TGTGCCAGCAGTTCCACACTCCTGGGGGGGGGTGAGCAGTTCTTC. This translates into CASSSTLLGGGEQFF.